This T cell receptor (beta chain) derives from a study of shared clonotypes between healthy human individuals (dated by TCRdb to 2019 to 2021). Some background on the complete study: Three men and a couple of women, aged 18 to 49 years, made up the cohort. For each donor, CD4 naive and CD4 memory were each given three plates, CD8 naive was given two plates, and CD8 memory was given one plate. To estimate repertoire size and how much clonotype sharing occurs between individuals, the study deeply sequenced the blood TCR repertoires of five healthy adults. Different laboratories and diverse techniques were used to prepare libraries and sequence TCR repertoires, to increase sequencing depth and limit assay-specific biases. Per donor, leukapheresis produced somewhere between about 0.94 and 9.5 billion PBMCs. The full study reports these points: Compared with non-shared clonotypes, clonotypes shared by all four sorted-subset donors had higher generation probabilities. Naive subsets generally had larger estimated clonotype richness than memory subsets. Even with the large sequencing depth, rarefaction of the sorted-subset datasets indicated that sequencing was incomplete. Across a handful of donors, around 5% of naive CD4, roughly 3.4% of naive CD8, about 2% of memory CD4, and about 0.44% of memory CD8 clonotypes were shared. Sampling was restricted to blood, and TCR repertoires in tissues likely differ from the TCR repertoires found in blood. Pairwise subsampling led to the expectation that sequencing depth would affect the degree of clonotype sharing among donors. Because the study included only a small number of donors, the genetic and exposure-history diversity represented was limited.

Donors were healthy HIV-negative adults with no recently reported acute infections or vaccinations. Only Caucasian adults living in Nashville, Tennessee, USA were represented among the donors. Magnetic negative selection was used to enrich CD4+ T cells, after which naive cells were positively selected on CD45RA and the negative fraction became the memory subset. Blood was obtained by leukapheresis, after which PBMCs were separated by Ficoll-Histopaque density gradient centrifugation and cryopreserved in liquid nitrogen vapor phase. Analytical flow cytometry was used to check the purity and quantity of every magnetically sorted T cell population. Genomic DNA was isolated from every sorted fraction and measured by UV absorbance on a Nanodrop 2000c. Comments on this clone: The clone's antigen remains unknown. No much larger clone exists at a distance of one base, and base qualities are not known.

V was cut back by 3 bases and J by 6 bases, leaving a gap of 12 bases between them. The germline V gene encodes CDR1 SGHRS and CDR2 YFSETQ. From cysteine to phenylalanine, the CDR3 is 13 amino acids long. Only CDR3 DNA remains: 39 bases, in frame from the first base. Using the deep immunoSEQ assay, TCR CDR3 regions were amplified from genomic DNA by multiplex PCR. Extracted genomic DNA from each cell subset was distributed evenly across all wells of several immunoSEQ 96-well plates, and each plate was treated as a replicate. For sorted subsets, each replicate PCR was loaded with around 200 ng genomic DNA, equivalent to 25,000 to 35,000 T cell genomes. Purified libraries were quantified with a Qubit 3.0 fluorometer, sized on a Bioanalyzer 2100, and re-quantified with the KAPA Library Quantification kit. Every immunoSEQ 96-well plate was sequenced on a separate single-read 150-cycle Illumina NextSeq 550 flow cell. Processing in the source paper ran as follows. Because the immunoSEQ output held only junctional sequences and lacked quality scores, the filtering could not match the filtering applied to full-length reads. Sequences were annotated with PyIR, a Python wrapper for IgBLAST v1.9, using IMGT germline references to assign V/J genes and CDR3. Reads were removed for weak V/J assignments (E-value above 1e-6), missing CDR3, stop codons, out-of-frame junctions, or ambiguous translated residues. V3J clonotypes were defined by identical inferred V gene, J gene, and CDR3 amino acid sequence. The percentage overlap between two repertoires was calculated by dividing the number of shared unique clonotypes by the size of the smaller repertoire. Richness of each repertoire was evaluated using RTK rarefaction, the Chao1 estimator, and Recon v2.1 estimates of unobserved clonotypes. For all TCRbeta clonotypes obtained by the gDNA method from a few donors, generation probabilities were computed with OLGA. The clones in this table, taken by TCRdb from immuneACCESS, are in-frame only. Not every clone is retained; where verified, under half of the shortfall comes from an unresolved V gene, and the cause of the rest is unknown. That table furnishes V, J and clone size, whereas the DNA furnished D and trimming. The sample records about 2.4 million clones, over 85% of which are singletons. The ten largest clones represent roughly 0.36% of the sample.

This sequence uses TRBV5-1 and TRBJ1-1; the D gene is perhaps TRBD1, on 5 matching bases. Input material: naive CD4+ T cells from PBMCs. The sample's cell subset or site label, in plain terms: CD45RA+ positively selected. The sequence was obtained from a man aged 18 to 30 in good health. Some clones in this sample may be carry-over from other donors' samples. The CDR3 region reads CASSSQGDAEAFF. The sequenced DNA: TGCGCCAGCAGCTCGCAGGGAGATGCTGAAGCTTTCTTT.